Each of the 11 T cell receptor beta chains below was sequenced from the same sample in a study of cytomegalovirus exposure and HLA in healthy donors. The PCR was carried out with 60 Vbeta primers and 13 Jbeta primers. This table comes from immunoSEQ multiplex PCR, and its TCRdb copy is limited to in-frame clones, with some not included. This sample has 130,000 to 150,000 clones, with about 82% found just once. Sample: PBMCs. These receptors all stem from a male donor in good health and CMV-seronegative.

This clone was counted a few times. The J gene is TRBJ1-3, the V gene TRBV14; weak D call: TRBD1 (5 bases). The CDR3 is 15 residues long. Germline V CDR1 and CDR2: SGHDN, FVKESK. Between the trimmed V and J ends, which lost 3 bases and 4 bases, there was a span of 13 bases. The CDR3 DNA is TGTGCCAGCAGCCAGGGCAGGGTGGCCGGAAACACCATATATTTT. Its protein product is CASSQGRVAGNTIYF.

The chain combines TRBV19 with TRBJ2-2; D perhaps matches TRBD2 (5 bases). The germline V gene has CDR1 LNHDA and CDR2 SQIVND (reference sequence). The CDR3 spans 16 residues. The V end lost 4 bases, the J end lost 6 bases, and 18 bases lay between the germline ends. The CDR3 protein is CASSTPDTGRAGELFF. CDR3 bases: TGTGCCAGTAGTACTCCAGACACGGGAAGGGCCGGGGAGCTGTTTTTT.

V gene TRBV28 combines with J gene TRBJ2-7, with 7 bases that match TRBD1. There are 14 residues in the CDR3. The trim removed 6 bases at V and 3 bases at J, leaving 8 bases unmatched. Germline lookup yields CDR1 MDHEN and CDR2 SYDVKM. CDR3 sequence reads: CASSPIDRDYEQYF. CDR3 in DNA: TGTGCCAGCAGCCCGATCGACAGGGACTACGAGCAGTACTTC.

V usage is TRBV5-1 and J usage is TRBJ1-1; weak D call: TRBD1 (5 bases). The CDR3 is 17 amino acids. Germline lookup yields CDR1 SGHRS and CDR2 YFSETQ. The ends were cut back, 0 bases at V and 0 bases at J, with 15 bases in the middle. CDR3 bases: TGCGCCAGCAGCTTGGCCTCAGGGTGGGGCATGAACACTGAAGCTTTCTTT. Its protein is CASSLASGWGMNTEAFF.

This chain links TRBV6-5 with TRBJ1-1; D remains ambiguous. Germline V gives CDR1 MNHEY, CDR2 SVGAGI. The V end lost 6 bases, the J end lost 5 bases, and 16 bases lay between the germline ends. This CDR3 has 14 residues. The CDR3 region is CASSIRRAGTEAFF. As DNA, the CDR3 is TGTGCCAGCAGCATTAGGAGGGCCGGGACTGAAGCTTTCTTT.

The J gene is TRBJ2-7, the V gene TRBV4-1, with 10 positions matching TRBD1. After removal of 0 bases from V and 1 base from J, the junction contained 3 bases not matched to a gene. The germline CDR1 and CDR2 sequences are MGHRA and YSYEKL. CDR3 length equals 16 residues. The CDR3 DNA reads as TGCGCCAGCAGCCAAGACGACAGGGGGCGGTCCTACGAGCAGTACTTC. Amino acids: CASSQDDRGRSYEQYF.

The chain recombines TRBV4-2 with TRBJ2-7, with D perhaps matching TRBD2 (6 bases). The CDR3 is 15 amino acids. The germline V gene has CDR1 LGHNA and CDR2 YNFKEQ. V lost 0 bases and J 4 bases, leaving 13 bases between the germline ends. CDR3 loop: CASSQEGLGLYEQYF. The CDR3 DNA sequence: TGTGCCAGCAGCCAAGAGGGACTGGGTCTGTACGAGCAGTACTTC.

The chain recombines TRBV19 with TRBJ1-5, with 7 positions matching TRBD1. V gave up 8 bases and J gave up 2 bases; unmatched junction bases: 18. This CDR3 spans 18 amino acids. Germline lookup yields CDR1 LNHDA and CDR2 SQIVND (reference sequence). In DNA, the CDR3 is TGTGCCAGTGTCATGACCCCTACAGGGGCTGGGGGCAATCAGCCCCAGCATTTT. Protein: CASVMTPTGAGGNQPQHF.

V is TRBV29-1 and J is TRBJ2-3, with 7 positions matching TRBD2. V was clipped by 5 bases and J by 2 bases; unmatched bases: 16. Germline lookup yields CDR1 SQVTM and CDR2 ANQGSEA. The CDR3 loop spans 17 amino acids. The CDR3 region has the DNA TGCAGCGTTAACCCCGGCCGTACCGGGGGGTACACAGATACGCAGTATTTT. Translating it yields CSVNPGRTGGYTDTQYF.

This sequence joins TRBV7-9 and TRBJ1-1; no firm D call. Looked up from germline, CDR1 is SEHNR and CDR2 is FQNEAQ (reference sequence). The V gene lost 8 bases and the J gene lost 5 bases, with 12 bases spanning the gap. The length of the CDR3 is 12 residues. In DNA form, the CDR3 reads TGTGCCAGCGACCGAGGAGGGACTGAAGCTTTCTTT. Translation: CASDRGGTEAFF.

In its sample, this clone was seen a few times. The chain carries TRBV6-1 and TRBJ1-2; 7 positions match TRBD1. The CDR3 loop spans 13 amino acids. V trimming: 6 bases; J trimming: 8 bases; junction bases outside the gene matches: 9. Germline V lookup: CDR1 MNHNS, CDR2 SASEGT. In nucleotides, the CDR3 is TGTGCCAGCAGCGGCCAGGGGGTGGAGGGCTACACCTTC. Amino acid sequence: CASSGQGVEGYTF.